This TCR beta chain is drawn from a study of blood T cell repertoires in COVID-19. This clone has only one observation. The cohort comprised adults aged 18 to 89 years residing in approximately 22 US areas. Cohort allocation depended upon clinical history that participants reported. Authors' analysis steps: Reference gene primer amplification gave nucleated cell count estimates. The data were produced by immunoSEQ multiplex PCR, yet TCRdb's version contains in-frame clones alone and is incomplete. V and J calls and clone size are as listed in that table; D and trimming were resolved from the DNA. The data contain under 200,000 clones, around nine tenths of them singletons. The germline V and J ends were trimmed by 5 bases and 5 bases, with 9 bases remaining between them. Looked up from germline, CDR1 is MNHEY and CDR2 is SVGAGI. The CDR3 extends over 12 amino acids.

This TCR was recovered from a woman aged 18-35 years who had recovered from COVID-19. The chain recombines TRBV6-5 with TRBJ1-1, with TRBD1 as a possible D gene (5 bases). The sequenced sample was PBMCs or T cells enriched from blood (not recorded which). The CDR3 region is CASSQGWTEAFF. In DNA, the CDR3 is TGTGCCAGCAGTCAGGGTTGGACTGAAGCTTTCTTT.